This T cell receptor (beta chain) is from a study of T cell repertoires in cytomegalovirus infection. Study information: CMV epitopes in the study were HLA-C-restricted (recently identified) and HLA-B-restricted (well studied). It was the public TCR beta signatures that indicated both CMV infection and matching HLA type.

TCRdb ran MiXCR on the reads and lists one entry per CDR3 protein. Counted here are approximately 500,000 distinct CDR3 sequences, around 35% occurring once; the ten biggest clones make up roughly a sixth. This CDR3 is 16 amino acids long. Germline lookup yields CDR1 MGHRA and CDR2 YSYEKL. J was trimmed by 3 bases and V by 3 bases; bases with no gene match: 5. Turning to this clonotype: Antigen unknown.

The source material was cultured PBMCs, sampled from culture after CMV antigen stimulation. The source of this sequence is a human donor in good health (CMV status not recorded). Some clones in this sample may be carry-over from other donors' samples. The rearrangement joins TRBV4-1 to TRBJ2-7; 13 bases agree with TRBD2. The DNA for the CDR3 is TGCGCCAGCAGCCATGAAGGACTAGCGGGAGTCTACGAGCAGTACTTC. Translating gives CASSHEGLAGVYEQYF.